Each of the 31 T cell receptor beta chains below was sequenced from the same sample in a study of cytomegalovirus exposure and HLA in healthy donors (TCRdb year 2017). Library preparation used the immunoSEQ multiplex PCR assay. Here the immuneACCESS table is served through TCRdb, limited to in-frame sequences with V and J called. Missing clones are a known gap in these copies; in checked studies unresolved V genes cover under half, and the rest lacks a known reason. The sample data list around 300,000 clones, and 85% to 90% of these were observed just once. The ten biggest clones cover around 0.92% of the sample. The sequenced sample was PBMCs. The receptor source for this set is a woman aged 18-29 years in good health and CMV-seronegative.

The gene calls are TRBV28 and TRBJ2-2; 14 bases agree with TRBD2. The J segment lost 5 bases and the V segment lost 6 bases, leaving 5 bases of the junction unmatched. This CDR3 has 16 residues. The germline V gene encodes CDR1 MDHEN and CDR2 SYDVKM. For the CDR3, the DNA is TGTGCCAGCAGGGGGAGACTAGCGGGAGGGACCGGGGAGCTGTTTTTT. It is translated as CASRGRLAGGTGELFF.

The chain couples TRBV4-2 to TRBJ1-1, with a possible D match to TRBD1 (6 bases). This CDR3 has 11 residues. V shed 6 bases and J shed 8 bases, with 10 bases lying between them. CDR1 is LGHNA and CDR2 is YNFKEQ in the germline V gene. CDR3 region: CASRGGREAFF. CDR3 DNA: TGTGCCAGCAGAGGGGGTCGGGAAGCTTTCTTT.

This chain joins TRBV29-1 and TRBJ1-1; D possibly corresponds to TRBD1 (6 bases). This CDR3 has 10 residues. CDR1 and CDR2 from the germline V gene are SQVTM and ANQGSEA. V gave up 7 bases and J gave up 7 bases, with 10 bases separating them. The CDR3 here is CSALQGEAFF. CDR3 sequence (DNA): TGCAGCGCTCTACAGGGTGAAGCTTTCTTT.

This rearrangement joins TRBV6-1 to TRBJ1-4, with D unclear. Between the trimmed V and J ends, which lost 8 bases and 0 bases, there was a span of 7 bases. Looked up from germline, CDR1 is MNHNS and CDR2 is SASEGT. This CDR3 spans 13 amino acids. The CDR3: CASVGATNEKLFF. The CDR3, as DNA: TGTGCCAGCGTAGGAGCAACTAATGAAAAACTGTTTTTT.

The chain couples TRBV28 to TRBJ2-2; 8 bases match TRBD1. With V trimmed by 5 bases and J by 7 bases, 9 bases remained unmatched. Per germline, CDR1 MDHEN and CDR2 SYDVKM. This CDR3 comprises 15 residues. DNA for the CDR3: TGTGCCAGCAGTGTCCCCAGGGGGCTTGGCGGGGAGCTGTTTTTT. It specifies CASSVPRGLGGELFF.

The chain uses TRBV6-5 and TRBJ2-3, with 10 nucleotides matching TRBD2. CDR3 length: 16 amino acids. The V gene's germline CDR1 is MNHEY and CDR2 SVGAGI. V was clipped by 2 bases and J by 5 bases; unmatched bases: 7. The CDR3 bases are TGTGCCAGCAGTTACGCTAGCGGGAGAGGTCGAGATACGCAGTATTTT. It translates to CASSYASGRGRDTQYF.

The chain joins TRBV11-2 to TRBJ2-2, with 10 bases lining up with TRBD1. The CDR3 runs 16 residues. With V trimmed by 5 bases and J by 4 bases, 7 bases remained unmatched. Germline CDR1 is SGHAT and CDR2 is FQNNGV. The CDR3: CASSRRQGAGTGELFF. In nucleotides, the CDR3 is TGTGCCAGCAGCCGCCGACAGGGGGCCGGCACCGGGGAGCTGTTTTTT.

The V call is TRBV6-5, the J call TRBJ2-7, with 7 nucleotides matching TRBD1. V was clipped by 0 bases and J by 1 base; unmatched bases: 3. The CDR3 consists of 15 residues. CDR1 is MNHEY, CDR2 SVGAGI, per germline. CDR3 sequence (DNA): TGTGCCAGCAGTTACTCGACAGGGAGATCCTACGAGCAGTACTTC. This gives the protein CASSYSTGRSYEQYF.

The chain carries TRBV19 and TRBJ2-2; D not certain. The V end was cut by 4 bases, the J end by 3 bases, with 18 bases between. CDR3 size: 17 residues. The germline V gene has CDR1 LNHDA and CDR2 SQIVND (reference sequence). CDR3 region: CASSTLLISSDTGELFF. CDR3 bases: TGTGCCAGTAGTACCCTCCTAATAAGTTCGGACACCGGGGAGCTGTTTTTT. The full variable domain, in which reference TRBV19 and TRBJ2-2 provide the parts outside the CDR3, is DGGITQSPKYLFRKEGQNVTLSCEQNLNHDAMYWYRQDPGQGLRLIYYSQIVNDFQKGDIAEGYSVSREKKESFPLTVTSAQKNPTAFYLCASSTLLISSDTGELFFGEGSRLTVL.

The chain has TRBV15 and TRBJ1-5, with a possible D match to TRBD1 (6 bases). Germline V gives CDR1 LNHNV, CDR2 YYDKDF (reference sequence). CDR3 length: 15 amino acids. V lost 7 bases and J 2 bases, leaving 15 bases between the germline ends. Written as DNA, the CDR3 is TGTGCCACCACCGAAGGACGACAGGGCAATCAGCCCCAGCATTTT. Amino acid sequence: CATTEGRQGNQPQHF.

This chain links TRBV7-2 with TRBJ1-5; 12 bases match TRBD1. From germline, CDR1 is SGHTA and CDR2 FQGNSA. CDR3 length: 15 amino acids. With 5 bases clipped from V and 5 bases from J, the junction kept 4 bases outside the gene matches. The CDR3 DNA is TGTGCCAGCAGCGTGGGACAGGGGGCTTATCAGCCCCAGCATTTT. This sequence encodes CASSVGQGAYQPQHF.

This chain links TRBV5-4 with TRBJ1-1, with TRBD1 as a possible D gene (5 bases). V lost 0 bases, J lost 0 bases, and 15 bases lay in between. The CDR3 length is 17 residues. Germline CDR1 reads SGHNT; CDR2 reads YYREEE (reference sequence). The CDR3 is CASSLDLDTDMNTEAFF. The DNA of the CDR3 is TGTGCCAGCAGCTTGGATTTGGACACAGACATGAACACTGAAGCTTTCTTT. Filled out from reference TRBV5-4 and TRBJ1-1, the complete variable domain reads ETGVTQSPTHLIKTRGQQVTLRCSSQSGHNTVSWYQQALGQGPQFIFQYYREEENGRGNFPPRFSGLQFPNYSSELNVNALELDDSALYLCASSLDLDTDMNTEAFFGQGTRLTVV.

The chain is built from TRBV10-2 and TRBJ2-2; TRBD1 agrees at 8 bases. Germline CDR1 is WSHSY and CDR2 is SAAADI. V was pared by 4 bases and J by 3 bases, with 7 bases of the junction left unmatched. The CDR3 runs 16 residues. CDR3 nucleotides: TGCGCCAGCAGTGGGGGTCAGGGGGCGTACACCGGGGAGCTGTTTTTT. This codes for CASSGGQGAYTGELFF.

The genes are TRBV5-1 and TRBJ1-2, with 7 bases matching TRBD1. The germline CDR1 and CDR2 sequences are SGHRS and YFSETQ. The CDR3 length is 15 residues. With V trimmed by 6 bases and J by 4 bases, 12 bases remained unmatched. CDR3 sequence: CASTPEAGGFYGYTF. CDR3 coding DNA: TGCGCCAGCACCCCCGAAGCAGGGGGTTTCTATGGCTACACCTTC.

The chain couples TRBV5-6 to TRBJ1-1; 9 bases line up with TRBD1. V lost 4 bases to trimming and J lost 5 bases; unmatched junction nucleotides: 6. Germline values: CDR1 SGHDT, CDR2 YYEEEE. The CDR3 covers 14 residues. The CDR3 DNA is TGTGCCAGCAGCACCGACAGGGGGAGGACTGAAGCTTTCTTT. Translating gives CASSTDRGRTEAFF.

The rearrangement uses TRBV11-2 and TRBJ2-3, with 8 bases lining up with TRBD2. Germline V lookup: CDR1 SGHAT, CDR2 FQNNGV. The trim removed 6 bases at V and 8 bases at J, leaving 10 bases unmatched. The CDR3 is made up of 14 amino acids. The CDR3 nucleotides read TGTGCCAGCAGAGGTAGCGGGACGGGCAGTACGCAGTATTTT. This translates into CASRGSGTGSTQYF.

The rearrangement uses TRBV6-5 and TRBJ2-2; TRBD1 matches 8 bases. From germline, CDR1 is MNHEY and CDR2 SVGAGI. J was trimmed by 5 bases and V by 0 bases; bases with no gene match: 5. This CDR3 comprises 16 residues. Written as DNA, the CDR3 is TGTGCCAGCAGTTACTCGCAGGGGGCTTGGACCGGGGAGCTGTTTTTT. It specifies CASSYSQGAWTGELFF.

The chain couples TRBV28 to TRBJ1-2; 7 bases line up with TRBD1. Per the germline V gene, CDR1 is MDHEN and CDR2 is SYDVKM. The V gene end was trimmed by 5 bases and the J gene end by 8 bases; junction bases not matched to a gene: 5. The CDR3 has 12 residues. CDR3 region: CASSLDREGYTF. The CDR3 DNA follows: TGTGCCAGCAGTCTCGACAGGGAAGGCTACACCTTC.

The J gene is TRBJ2-7, the V gene TRBV5-1, with 9 bases lining up with TRBD2. The CDR3 sequence is 16 residues long. CDR1 SGHRS and CDR2 YFSETQ come from the germline V gene. Trimming removed 0 bases from V and 2 bases from J; junction bases left unmatched: 6. CDR3 DNA: TGCGCCAGCAGCTTGGATATGTCTAGCGGGGCCTACGAGCAGTACTTC. Translation: CASSLDMSSGAYEQYF.

The V gene is TRBV5-1, the J gene TRBJ1-2; TRBD1 agrees at 11 bases. The CDR3 is made up of 16 amino acids. Germline V gene sequence: CDR1 SGHRS, CDR2 YFSETQ. Losses at the gene ends were 4 bases for V and 5 bases for J; bases not matched to a gene: 10. The CDR3 sequence: CASSPGQGALGYGYTF. The CDR3 DNA follows: TGCGCCAGCAGCCCAGGACAGGGGGCGCTGGGTTATGGCTACACCTTC.

The V call is TRBV5-1, the J call TRBJ1-2, with TRBD1 identical over 8 bases. Losses at the gene ends were 0 bases for V and 7 bases for J; bases not matched to a gene: 2. The CDR3 loop spans 13 amino acids. The germline V gene encodes CDR1 SGHRS and CDR2 YFSETQ. The CDR3 DNA is TGCGCCAGCAGCTTGGAGACAGGGGTTGGCTACACCTTC. Its translation is CASSLETGVGYTF.

The chain has TRBV28 and TRBJ2-7; 11 bases line up with TRBD2. Germline V gives CDR1 MDHEN, CDR2 SYDVKM. V trimming: 2 bases; J trimming: 3 bases; junction bases outside the gene matches: 6. The CDR3 has 16 residues. CDR3 residues: CASSLLRLAGIYEQYF. The CDR3 nucleotides read TGTGCCAGCAGTTTACTAAGACTAGCGGGGATCTACGAGCAGTACTTC.

The chain couples TRBV5-1 to TRBJ2-1; 11 nucleotides line up with TRBD2. CDR3 size: 14 residues. The ends lost 4 bases at V and 7 bases at J; junction bases unmatched: 4. The germline CDR1 and CDR2 sequences are SGHRS and YFSETQ. CDR3 loop: CASSGGTSGNEQFF. The CDR3 bases are TGCGCCAGCAGCGGCGGGACTAGCGGAAATGAGCAGTTCTTC.

J is TRBJ2-1 and V is TRBV7-9; TRBD2 matches 11 bases. The junction had 7 bases not matched to a gene; V was cut back by 1 base and J by 5 bases. Germline assignment: CDR1 SEHNR and CDR2 FQNEAQ (reference sequence). The CDR3 runs to 17 residues. CDR3 loop: CASSLEVGTSGNNEQFF. In DNA, the CDR3 is TGTGCCAGCAGCTTAGAGGTTGGGACTAGCGGAAACAATGAGCAGTTCTTC. Filled out from reference TRBV7-9 and TRBJ2-1, the complete variable domain reads DTGVSQNPRHKITKRGQNVTFRCDPISEHNRLYWYRQTLGQGPEFLTYFQNEAQLEKSRLLSDRFSAERPKGSFSTLEIQRTEQGDSAMYLCASSLEVGTSGNNEQFFGPGTRLTVL.

V and J are TRBV7-6 and TRBJ2-7; 7 nucleotides agree with TRBD2. CDR3 length: 13 amino acids. From germline, CDR1 is SGHVS and CDR2 FNYEAQ. Germline trimming cut 8 bases from V and 3 bases from J; bases unmatched to any gene: 7. In DNA form, the CDR3 reads TGTGCCAGCGCGAGCGGGGAGGTCTACGAGCAGTACTTC. As protein: CASASGEVYEQYF.

The rearrangement links TRBV14 to TRBJ2-7; D is uncertain. CDR1 is SGHDN, CDR2 FVKESK, per germline. Trimming took off 1 base at V and 4 bases at J, with 5 bases between the two ends. The CDR3 extends over 12 amino acids. The CDR3 coding sequence is TGTGCCAGCAGCCAAGCGACTTACGAGCAGTACTTC. Amino acids: CASSQATYEQYF.

The chain joins TRBV9 to TRBJ2-7; D ambiguous. V was trimmed by 3 bases and J by 5 bases, leaving 12 bases between them. The CDR3 is 13 amino acids. Germline V lookup: CDR1 SGDLS, CDR2 YYNGEE. Here the CDR3 DNA reads TGTGCCAGCAGCGGAACCTATGACAACGAGCAGTACTTC. Translation gives CASSGTYDNEQYF.

This chain uses TRBV18 with TRBJ1-1; tentatively, D is TRBD1 (5 bases). Germline V lookup: CDR1 KGHSH, CDR2 LQKENI. The length of the CDR3 is 13 residues. V lost 4 bases to trimming and J lost 5 bases, with 11 bases between them. The CDR3 spells CASSREGRTEAFF. The CDR3 DNA reads as TGTGCCAGCTCACGGGAGGGGAGGACTGAAGCTTTCTTT.

This rearrangement joins TRBV28 to TRBJ1-1; D not certain. The CDR3 sequence is 16 residues long. Trimming removed 5 bases from V and 8 bases from J, with 24 bases in between. The germline V gene has CDR1 MDHEN and CDR2 SYDVKM. CDR3 loop: CASSEHWESGKLEAFF. CDR3 sequence (DNA): TGTGCCAGCAGTGAACACTGGGAGTCGGGGAAACTCGAAGCTTTCTTT.

The chain employs TRBV7-3 and TRBJ1-2, with 7 bases identical to TRBD1. Germline assignment: CDR1 SGHTA and CDR2 FQGTGA. Germline trimming cut 4 bases from V and 2 bases from J; bases unmatched to any gene: 1. CDR3 length equals 13 residues. The CDR3 spells CASSSQGNYGYTF. CDR3 bases: TGTGCCAGCAGCTCACAGGGGAACTATGGCTACACCTTC.

This chain links TRBV6-1 with TRBJ2-7, with 9 bases identical to TRBD1. CDR1 is MNHNS and CDR2 is SASEGT in the germline V gene. After removal of 9 bases from V and 4 bases from J, the junction contained 10 bases not matched to a gene. The CDR3 covers 14 residues. CDR3 nucleotides: TGTGCCAGTCCACCGGGACAGGGTATTTACGAGCAGTACTTC. This codes for CASPPGQGIYEQYF.